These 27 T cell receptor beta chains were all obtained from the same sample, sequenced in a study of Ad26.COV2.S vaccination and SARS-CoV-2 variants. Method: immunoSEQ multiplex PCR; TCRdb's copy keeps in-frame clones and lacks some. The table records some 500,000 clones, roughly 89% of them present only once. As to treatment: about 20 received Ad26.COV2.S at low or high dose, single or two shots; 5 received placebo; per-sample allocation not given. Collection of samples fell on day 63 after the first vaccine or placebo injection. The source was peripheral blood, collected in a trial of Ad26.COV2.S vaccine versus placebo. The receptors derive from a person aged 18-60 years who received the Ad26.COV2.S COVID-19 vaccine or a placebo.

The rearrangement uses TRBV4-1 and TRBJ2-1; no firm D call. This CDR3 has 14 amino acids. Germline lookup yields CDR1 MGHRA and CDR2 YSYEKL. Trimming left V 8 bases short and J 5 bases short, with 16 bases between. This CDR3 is CASGFVDPDNEQFF. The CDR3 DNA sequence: TGCGCCAGCGGTTTTGTGGACCCCGACAATGAGCAGTTCTTC.

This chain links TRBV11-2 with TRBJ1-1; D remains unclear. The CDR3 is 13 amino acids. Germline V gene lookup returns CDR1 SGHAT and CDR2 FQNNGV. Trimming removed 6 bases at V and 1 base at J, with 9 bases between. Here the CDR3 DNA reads TGTGCCAGCAGGGGGTCCCCGAACACTGAAGCTTTCTTT. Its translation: CASRGSPNTEAFF.

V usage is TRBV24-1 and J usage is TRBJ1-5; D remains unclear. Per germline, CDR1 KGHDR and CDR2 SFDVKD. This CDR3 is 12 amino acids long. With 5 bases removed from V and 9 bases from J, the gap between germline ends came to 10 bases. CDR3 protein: CATSVDGRPQHF. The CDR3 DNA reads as TGTGCCACCAGTGTCGACGGCCGGCCCCAGCATTTT.

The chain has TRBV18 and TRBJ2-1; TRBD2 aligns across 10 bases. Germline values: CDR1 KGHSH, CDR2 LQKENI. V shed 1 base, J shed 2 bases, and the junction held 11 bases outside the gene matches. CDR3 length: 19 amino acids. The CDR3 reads CASSPRLAGPTRPYNEQFF. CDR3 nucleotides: TGTGCCAGCTCACCACGACTAGCGGGTCCGACCCGGCCCTACAATGAGCAGTTCTTC.

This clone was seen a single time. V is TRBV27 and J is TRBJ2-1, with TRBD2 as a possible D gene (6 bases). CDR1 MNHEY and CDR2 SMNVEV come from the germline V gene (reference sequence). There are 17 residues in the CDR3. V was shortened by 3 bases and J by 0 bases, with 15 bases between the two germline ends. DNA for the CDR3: TGTGCCAGCAGTTTCGCCACTAGCAGGAGCTCCTACAATGAGCAGTTCTTC. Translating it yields CASSFATSRSSYNEQFF.

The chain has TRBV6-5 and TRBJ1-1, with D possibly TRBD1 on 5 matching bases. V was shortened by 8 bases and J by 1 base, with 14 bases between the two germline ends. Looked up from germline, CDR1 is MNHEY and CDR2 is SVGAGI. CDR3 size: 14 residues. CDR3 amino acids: CASGRDFRNTEAFF. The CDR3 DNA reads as TGTGCCAGCGGAAGGGACTTTCGGAACACTGAAGCTTTCTTT.

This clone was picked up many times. CDR3 protein: CASSLFLQGWYGYTF. For the CDR3, the DNA is TGTGCCAGCAGCTTGTTTCTACAGGGATGGTATGGCTACACCTTC. The rearrangement links TRBV5-6 to TRBJ1-2, with D possibly being TRBD1 (6 bases). The CDR3 sequence is 15 residues long. Germline values: CDR1 SGHDT, CDR2 YYEEEE. Trimming left V 1 base short and J 5 bases short, with 15 bases between.

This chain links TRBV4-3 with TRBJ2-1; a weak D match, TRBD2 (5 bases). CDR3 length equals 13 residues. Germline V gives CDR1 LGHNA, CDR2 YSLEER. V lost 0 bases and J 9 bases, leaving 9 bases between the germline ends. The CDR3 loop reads CASSQDGLSEQFF. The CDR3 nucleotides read TGCGCCAGCAGCCAAGATGGACTCAGTGAGCAGTTCTTC.

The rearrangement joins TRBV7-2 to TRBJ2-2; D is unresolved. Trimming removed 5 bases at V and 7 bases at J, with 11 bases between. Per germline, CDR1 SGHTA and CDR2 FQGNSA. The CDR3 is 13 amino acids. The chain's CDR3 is CASSLRWDGELFF. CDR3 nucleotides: TGTGCCAGCAGCCTTAGGTGGGACGGGGAGCTGTTTTTT.

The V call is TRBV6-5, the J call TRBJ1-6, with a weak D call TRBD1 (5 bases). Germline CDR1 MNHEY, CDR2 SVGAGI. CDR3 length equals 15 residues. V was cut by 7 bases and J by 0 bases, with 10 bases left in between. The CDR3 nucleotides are TGTGCCAGCAAACAGGAGAGCTCCTATAATTCACCCCTCCACTTT. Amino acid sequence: CASKQESSYNSPLHF.

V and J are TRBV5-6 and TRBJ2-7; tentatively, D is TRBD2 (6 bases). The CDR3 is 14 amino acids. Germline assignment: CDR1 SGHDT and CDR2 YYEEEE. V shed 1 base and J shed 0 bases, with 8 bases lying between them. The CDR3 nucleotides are TGTGCCAGCAGCTTGATCGGGAGCTCCTACGAGCAGTACGTC. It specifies CASSLIGSSYEQYV.

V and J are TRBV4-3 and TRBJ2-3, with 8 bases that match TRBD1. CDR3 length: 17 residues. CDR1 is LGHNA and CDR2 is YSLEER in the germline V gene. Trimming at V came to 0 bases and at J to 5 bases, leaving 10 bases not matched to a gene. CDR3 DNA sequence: TGCGCCAGCAGCCAAGATCTGGGGGCAGGGGGCCAAGATACGCAGTATTTT. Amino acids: CASSQDLGAGGQDTQYF.

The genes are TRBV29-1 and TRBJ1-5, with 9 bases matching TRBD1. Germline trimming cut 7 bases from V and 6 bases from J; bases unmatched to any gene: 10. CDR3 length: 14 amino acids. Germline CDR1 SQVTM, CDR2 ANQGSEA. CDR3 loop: CSAGTGTGIQPQHF. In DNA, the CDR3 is TGCAGCGCCGGGACAGGGACTGGTATTCAGCCCCAGCATTTT.

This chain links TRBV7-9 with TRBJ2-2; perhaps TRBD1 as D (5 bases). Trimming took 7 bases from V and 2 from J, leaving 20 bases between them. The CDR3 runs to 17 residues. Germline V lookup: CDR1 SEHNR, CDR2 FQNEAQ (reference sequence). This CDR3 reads CASTQRWSQGNTGELFF. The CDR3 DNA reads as TGTGCCAGCACCCAACGATGGAGTCAGGGAAACACCGGGGAGCTGTTTTTT.

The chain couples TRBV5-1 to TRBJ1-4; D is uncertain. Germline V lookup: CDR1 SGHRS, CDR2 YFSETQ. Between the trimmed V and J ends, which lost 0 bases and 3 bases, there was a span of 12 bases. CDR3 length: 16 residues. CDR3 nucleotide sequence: TGCGCCAGCAGCTTGGGCCAGTCGGCGCCTAATGAAAAACTGTTTTTT. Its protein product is CASSLGQSAPNEKLFF. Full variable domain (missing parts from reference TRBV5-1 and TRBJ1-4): KAGVTQTPRYLIKTRGQQVTLSCSPISGHRSVSWYQQTPGQGLQFLFEYFSETQRNKGNFPGRFSGRQFSNSRSEMNVSTLELGDSALYLCASSLGQSAPNEKLFFGSGTQLSVL.

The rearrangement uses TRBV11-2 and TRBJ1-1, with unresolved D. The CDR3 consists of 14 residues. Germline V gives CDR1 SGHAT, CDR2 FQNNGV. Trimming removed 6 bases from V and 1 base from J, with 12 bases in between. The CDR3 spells CASSNAGSNTEAFF. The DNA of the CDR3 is TGTGCCAGCAGTAATGCGGGGTCGAACACTGAAGCTTTCTTT.

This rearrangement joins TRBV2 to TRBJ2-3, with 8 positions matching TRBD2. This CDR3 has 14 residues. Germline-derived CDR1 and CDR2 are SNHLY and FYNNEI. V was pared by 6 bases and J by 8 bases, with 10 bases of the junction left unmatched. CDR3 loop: CASSPNSGGVTQYF. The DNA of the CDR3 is TGTGCCAGCAGCCCGAACTCCGGGGGGGTTACGCAGTATTTT.

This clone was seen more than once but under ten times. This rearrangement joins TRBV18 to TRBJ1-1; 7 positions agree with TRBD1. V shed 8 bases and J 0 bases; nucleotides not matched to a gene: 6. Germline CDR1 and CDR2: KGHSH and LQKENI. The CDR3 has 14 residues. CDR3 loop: CASPQGGMNTEAFF. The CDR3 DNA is TGTGCCAGCCCCCAAGGGGGCATGAACACTGAAGCTTTCTTT. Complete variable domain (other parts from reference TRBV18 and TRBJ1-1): NAGVMQNPRHLVRRRGQEARLRCSPMKGHSHVYWYRQLPEEGLKFMVYLQKENIIDESGMPKERFSAEFPKEGPSILRIQQVVRGDSAAYFCASPQGGMNTEAFFGQGTRLTVV.

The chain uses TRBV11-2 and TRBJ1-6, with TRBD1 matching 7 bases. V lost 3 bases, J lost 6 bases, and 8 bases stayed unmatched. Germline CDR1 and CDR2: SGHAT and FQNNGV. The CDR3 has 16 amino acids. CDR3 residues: CASSFTWDSVNSPLHF. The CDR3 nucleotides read TGTGCCAGCAGCTTCACGTGGGACAGTGTTAATTCACCCCTCCACTTT. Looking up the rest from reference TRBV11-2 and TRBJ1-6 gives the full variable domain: EAGVAQSPRYKIIEKRQSVAFWCNPISGHATLYWYQQILGQGPKLLIQFQNNGVVDDSQLPKDRFSAERLKGVDSTLKIQPAKLEDSAVYLCASSFTWDSVNSPLHFGNGTRLTVT.

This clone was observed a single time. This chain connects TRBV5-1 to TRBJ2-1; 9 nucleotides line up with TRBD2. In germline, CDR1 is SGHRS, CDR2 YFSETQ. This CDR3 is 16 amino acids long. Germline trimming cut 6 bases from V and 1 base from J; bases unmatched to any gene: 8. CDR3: CASNTLSGSSYNEQFF. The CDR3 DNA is TGCGCCAGCAATACCCTTAGCGGGAGTTCCTACAATGAGCAGTTCTTC.

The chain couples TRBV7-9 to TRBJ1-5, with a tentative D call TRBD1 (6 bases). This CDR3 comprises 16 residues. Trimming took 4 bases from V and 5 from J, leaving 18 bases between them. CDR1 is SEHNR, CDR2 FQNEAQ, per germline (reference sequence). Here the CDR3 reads CASSSNRDTPYQPQHF. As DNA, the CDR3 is TGTGCCAGCAGCTCAAACCGGGACACTCCTTATCAGCCCCAGCATTTT. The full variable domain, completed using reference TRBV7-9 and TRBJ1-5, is DTGVSQNPRHKITKRGQNVTFRCDPISEHNRLYWYRQTLGQGPEFLTYFQNEAQLEKSRLLSDRFSAERPKGSFSTLEIQRTEQGDSAMYLCASSSNRDTPYQPQHFGDGTRLSIL.

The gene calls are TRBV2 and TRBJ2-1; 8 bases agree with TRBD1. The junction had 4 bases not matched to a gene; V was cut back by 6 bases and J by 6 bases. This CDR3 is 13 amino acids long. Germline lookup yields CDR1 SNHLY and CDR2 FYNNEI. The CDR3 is CASSKDRVNEQFF. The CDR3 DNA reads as TGTGCCAGCAGCAAGGACAGGGTCAATGAGCAGTTCTTC. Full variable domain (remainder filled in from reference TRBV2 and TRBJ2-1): EPEVTQTPSHQVTQMGQEVILRCVPISNHLYFYWYRQILGQKVEFLVSFYNNEISEKSEIFDDQFSVERPDGSNFTLKIRSTKLEDSAMYFCASSKDRVNEQFFGPGTRLTVL.

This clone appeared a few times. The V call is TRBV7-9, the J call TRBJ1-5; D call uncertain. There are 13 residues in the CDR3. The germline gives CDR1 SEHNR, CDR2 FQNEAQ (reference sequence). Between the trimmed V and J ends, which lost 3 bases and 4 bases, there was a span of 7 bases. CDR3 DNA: TGTGCCAGCAGCTTTGAAGGGAATCAGCCCCAGCATTTT. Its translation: CASSFEGNQPQHF.

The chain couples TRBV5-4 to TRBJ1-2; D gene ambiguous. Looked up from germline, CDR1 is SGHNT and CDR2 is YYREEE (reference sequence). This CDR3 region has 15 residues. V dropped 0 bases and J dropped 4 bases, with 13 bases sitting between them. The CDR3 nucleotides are TGTGCCAGCAGCTTGGCCGGGGAGGCCCTCTATGGCTACACCTTC. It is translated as CASSLAGEALYGYTF.

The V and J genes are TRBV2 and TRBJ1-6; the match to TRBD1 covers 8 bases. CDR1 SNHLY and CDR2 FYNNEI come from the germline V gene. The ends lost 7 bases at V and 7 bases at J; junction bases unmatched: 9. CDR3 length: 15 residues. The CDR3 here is CASILQGAWNSPLHF. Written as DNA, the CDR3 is TGTGCCAGCATACTGCAGGGGGCGTGGAATTCACCCCTCCACTTT.

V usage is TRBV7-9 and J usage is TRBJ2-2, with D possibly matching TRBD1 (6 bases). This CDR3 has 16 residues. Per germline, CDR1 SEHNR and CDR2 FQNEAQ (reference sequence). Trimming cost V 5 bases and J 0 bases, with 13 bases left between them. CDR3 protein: CASSLRGSPNTGELFF. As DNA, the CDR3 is TGTGCCAGCAGCCTCAGGGGAAGTCCGAACACCGGGGAGCTGTTTTTT.

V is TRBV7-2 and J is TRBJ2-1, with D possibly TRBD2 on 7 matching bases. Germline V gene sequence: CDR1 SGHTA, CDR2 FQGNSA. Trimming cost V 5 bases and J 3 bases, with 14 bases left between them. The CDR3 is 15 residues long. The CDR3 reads CASSPRGGLYNEQFF. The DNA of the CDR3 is TGTGCCAGCAGCCCGAGGGGGGGGCTCTACAATGAGCAGTTCTTC.